The 24 T cell receptor beta chains listed next were all sequenced from one sample in a study of shared T cell receptors in the human thymus. Profiling relied on immunoSEQ multiplex PCR, and the TCRdb table lists in-frame clones only, not all of them. The sample records 700,000 or so clones, approximately 85% being singletons. This same sample was also part of a study on human thymus T cells.

Sequencing was performed on thymocytes. These receptors were collected from a girl under three years old with a congenital heart defect.

The chain joins TRBV28 to TRBJ1-1, with TRBD1 matching over 10 bases. From germline, CDR1 is MDHEN and CDR2 SYDVKM. This CDR3 has 16 residues. Germline trimming cut 4 bases from V and 3 bases from J; bases unmatched to any gene: 8. The CDR3 spells CASSYPGQGVDTEAFF. CDR3 coding DNA: TGTGCCAGCAGTTACCCCGGACAGGGGGTAGACACTGAAGCTTTCTTT.

The chain combines TRBV6-5 with TRBJ1-1; D might be TRBD1 (6 bases). There are 16 residues in the CDR3. The germline gives CDR1 MNHEY, CDR2 SVGAGI. V shed 0 bases and J shed 0 bases, with 11 bases lying between them. For the CDR3, the DNA is TGTGCCAGCAGTTACTCACAGGGTGGAATGAACACTGAAGCTTTCTTT. Protein sequence: CASSYSQGGMNTEAFF.

This chain links TRBV4-1 with TRBJ2-2; 7 bases align to TRBD1. V trimming: 2 bases; J trimming: 5 bases; junction bases outside the gene matches: 17. CDR1 and CDR2 (germline): MGHRA, YSYEKL. CDR3 length: 19 residues. CDR3 residues: CASSQPKTVDRVGTGELFF. CDR3 DNA: TGCGCCAGCAGCCAACCCAAGACCGTAGACAGGGTGGGTACCGGGGAGCTGTTTTTT.

The gene calls are TRBV11-2 and TRBJ1-1, with a weak D call TRBD1 (5 bases). The CDR3 totals 19 residues. V was pared by 2 bases and J by 3 bases, with 25 bases between. Germline CDR1 SGHAT, CDR2 FQNNGV. The CDR3 sequence: CASSLIPPADPRGDTEAFF. As DNA, the CDR3 is TGTGCCAGCAGCTTAATCCCGCCGGCGGACCCTCGGGGGGACACTGAAGCTTTCTTT.

This clone was counted once. The chain has TRBV27 and TRBJ1-5, with TRBD1 matching 8 bases. CDR1 MNHEY and CDR2 SMNVEV come from the germline V gene (reference sequence). The length of the CDR3 is 15 residues. The V segment lost 5 bases and the J segment 4 bases; nucleotides outside the gene matches: 7. The CDR3 DNA reads as TGTGCCAGCAGTCCCCAGACAGGGGAAAATCAGCCCCAGCATTTT. It yields the protein CASSPQTGENQPQHF.

The chain combines TRBV28 with TRBJ1-5, with 10 bases identical to TRBD1. The CDR3 is 17 residues long. Germline trimming cut 2 bases from V and 7 bases from J; bases unmatched to any gene: 11. Looked up from germline, CDR1 is MDHEN and CDR2 is SYDVKM. In DNA, the CDR3 is TGTGCCAGCAGTTTACCGGACAGGGGGGAGATGAGCCAGCCCCAGCATTTT. It is translated as CASSLPDRGEMSQPQHF.

This rearrangement joins TRBV28 to TRBJ1-2, with D perhaps matching TRBD1 (5 bases). CDR3 length: 12 residues. V lost 1 base and J lost 8, with 8 bases in between. Germline V CDR1 and CDR2: MDHEN, SYDVKM. The CDR3 is CASSLSGGGYTF. The CDR3 coding sequence is TGTGCCAGCAGTTTATCCGGGGGGGGCTACACCTTC.

To note about this clone: The sample holds other DNA sequences that translate to the same CDR3. The rearrangement links TRBV27 to TRBJ1-1; D remains ambiguous. Germline CDR1 MNHEY, CDR2 SMNVEV (reference sequence). The CDR3 length is 13 residues. V was shortened by 6 bases and J by 4 bases, with 12 bases between the two germline ends. The CDR3 DNA reads as TGTGCCAGCAGCTTGGGTCGGGGCACTGAAGCTTTCTTT. Its protein is CASSLGRGTEAFF.

DNA of the CDR3: TGTGCCAGTACCCACAGGGGGCCCGGGGAGCTGTTTTTT. Protein: CASTHRGPGELFF. The chain links TRBV19 to TRBJ2-2, with 9 bases lining up with TRBD1. The ends lost 7 bases at V and 6 bases at J; junction bases unmatched: 3. Germline V gene data show CDR1 as LNHDA and CDR2 as SQIVND (reference sequence). This CDR3 contains 13 residues.

V gene TRBV4-3 combines with J gene TRBJ2-3, with D possibly TRBD2 on 6 matching bases. CDR3 length: 16 residues. Germline CDR1 is LGHNA and CDR2 is YSLEER. Trimming removed 1 base from V and 2 bases from J, with 13 bases in between. CDR3 in amino acids: CASSQVSGRDTDTQYF. CDR3 nucleotides: TGCGCCAGCAGCCAAGTGAGCGGGCGGGACACAGATACGCAGTATTTT.

The chain carries TRBV13 and TRBJ1-1; D is ambiguous. Germline V gives CDR1 PRHDT, CDR2 FYEKMQ (reference sequence). CDR3 length: 14 residues. Trimming stripped 2 bases from V and 0 bases from J, with 7 bases between. The CDR3 here is CASSLKLMNTEAFF. The CDR3 nucleotides are TGTGCCAGCAGCTTAAAACTGATGAACACTGAAGCTTTCTTT.

The V and J genes are TRBV6-5 and TRBJ1-2; no clear D gene. The V gene lost 7 bases and the J gene lost 6 bases, with 18 bases spanning the gap. Per germline, CDR1 MNHEY and CDR2 SVGAGI. The CDR3 covers 14 residues. DNA of the CDR3: TGTGCCAGCACAACCAGTGGAGGCCTCGATGGCTACACCTTC. Amino acids: CASTTSGGLDGYTF.

On this clone: The sample carries other DNA sequences with the same CDR3. The CDR3 DNA reads as TGTGCCAGCAGTCCGGGTCAGTTTGAAGCTTTCTTT. It specifies CASSPGQFEAFF. This rearrangement joins TRBV6-5 to TRBJ1-1, with D hard to call. The V gene lost 5 bases and the J gene lost 7 bases, with 11 bases spanning the gap. The CDR3 has 12 residues. Germline CDR1 and CDR2: MNHEY and SVGAGI.

V is TRBV10-3 and J is TRBJ1-2; 10 bases line up with TRBD1. Germline V gene data show CDR1 as ENHRY and CDR2 as SYGVKD. J lost 3 bases, V lost 6 bases, and 7 bases had no gene match. The CDR3 has 15 residues. CDR3 protein: CAISPGTGDYYGYTF. As DNA, the CDR3 is TGTGCCATCAGCCCCGGGACAGGGGATTACTATGGCTACACCTTC.

The V gene is TRBV4-1, the J gene TRBJ1-6; weak D call: TRBD1 (5 bases). CDR1 and CDR2 (germline): MGHRA, YSYEKL. The V gene lost 1 base and the J gene lost 3 bases, with 16 bases spanning the gap. The CDR3 extends over 18 amino acids. The CDR3 region has the DNA TGCGCCAGCAGCCAAGGGACAATGGCGCTCGACTATAATTCACCCCTCCACTTT. Its protein is CASSQGTMALDYNSPLHF.

This clone was recorded a few times. J is TRBJ1-6 and V is TRBV5-6, with D possibly matching TRBD1 (5 bases). Germline CDR1 and CDR2: SGHDT and YYEEEE. This CDR3 has 15 residues. Deletions cut 3 bases from V and 9 bases from J, with 16 bases between. The CDR3 is CASSSDGTASSPLHF. In DNA form, the CDR3 reads TGTGCCAGCAGCTCGGATGGGACTGCGAGTTCACCCCTCCACTTT.

This clone showed up just once. V and J are TRBV6-5 and TRBJ1-5; maybe TRBD1 (6 bases). Trimming stripped 5 bases from V and 5 bases from J, with 16 bases between. There are 15 residues in the CDR3. Looked up from germline, CDR1 is MNHEY and CDR2 is SVGAGI. The CDR3, as DNA: TGTGCCAGCAGTACTACCGACAGGCCCCATCAGCCCCAGCATTTT. Amino acids: CASSTTDRPHQPQHF.

The V call is TRBV15, the J call TRBJ2-3, with D uncertain. Trimming shortened V by 5 bases and J by 1 base, and 10 bases separated the two germline ends. Germline lookup yields CDR1 LNHNV and CDR2 YYDKDF (reference sequence). The CDR3 spans 14 residues. Here the CDR3 DNA reads TGTGCCACCAGCGAAAGCACTCGCACAGATACGCAGTATTTT. Its protein product is CATSESTRTDTQYF.

The chain has TRBV4-2 and TRBJ2-5, with 8 nucleotides matching TRBD1. Unmatched junction bases numbered 10, after V lost 1 base and J lost 3 bases. The CDR3 loop spans 17 amino acids. Germline-derived CDR1 and CDR2 are LGHNA and YNFKEQ. The CDR3 DNA is TGTGCCAGCAGCCAAGTCGCGCGGCAGGGGGCTAAAGAGACCCAGTACTTC. Translation gives CASSQVARQGAKETQYF.

The V call is TRBV6-6, the J call TRBJ2-1; tentative D call: TRBD2 (5 bases). V lost 6 bases and J 2 bases, leaving 14 bases between the germline ends. The CDR3 has 15 amino acids. From germline, CDR1 is MNHNY and CDR2 SVGAGI (reference sequence). CDR3 amino acids: CASSLLETTYNEQFF. The DNA for the CDR3 is TGTGCCAGCAGCTTACTAGAAACGACCTACAATGAGCAGTTCTTC.

This clone has a handful of counts. In nucleotides, the CDR3 is TGTGCCAGCAGCCCAGATCCACGGAACTATGGCTACACCTTC. Amino acid sequence: CASSPDPRNYGYTF. The chain links TRBV14 to TRBJ1-2; D remains ambiguous. Germline CDR1 is SGHDN and CDR2 is FVKESK. The CDR3 has 14 amino acids. The V and J ends lost 4 bases and 2 bases respectively, with 11 bases between them. The full variable domain, rest sourced from reference TRBV14 and TRBJ1-2, is EAGVTQFPSHSVIEKGQTVTLRCDPISGHDNLYWYRRVMGKEIKFLLHFVKESKQDESGMPNNRFLAERTGGTYSTLKVQPAELEDSGVYFCASSPDPRNYGYTFGSGTRLTVV.

The gene calls are TRBV7-3 and TRBJ2-7, with D unclear. The J call may be mistaken, given a closer DNA end match to TRBJ2-5. There are 13 residues in the CDR3. Germline V gene data show CDR1 as SGHTA and CDR2 as FQGTGA. The DNA for the CDR3 is TGTGCCAGCAGCTTCTACAGAAAAGAGACCCAGTACTTC. Protein sequence: CASSFYRKETQYF.

The chain uses TRBV13 and TRBJ1-3, with 10 nucleotides matching TRBD1. This CDR3 spans 18 amino acids. Germline assignment: CDR1 PRHDT and CDR2 FYEKMQ (reference sequence). The J segment lost 3 bases and the V segment lost 5 bases, leaving 13 bases of the junction unmatched. The CDR3 sequence: CASSVGQGRVVFGNTIYF. In DNA form, the CDR3 reads TGTGCCAGCAGCGTGGGACAGGGGAGAGTAGTCTTTGGAAACACCATATATTTT. Drawing the rest from reference TRBV13 and TRBJ1-3, the complete variable domain is AAGVIQSPRHLIKEKRETATLKCYPIPRHDTVYWYQQGPGQDPQFLISFYEKMQSDKGSIPDRFSAQQFSDYHSELNMSSLELGDSALYFCASSVGQGRVVFGNTIYFGEGSWLTVV.

This clone was observed a single time. The rearrangement uses TRBV2 and TRBJ2-7; 10 bases map to TRBD1. J was trimmed by 3 bases and V by 6 bases; bases with no gene match: 2. From germline, CDR1 is SNHLY and CDR2 FYNNEI. CDR3 size: 13 residues. CDR3 region: CASSWDRGYEQYF. In DNA, the CDR3 is TGTGCCAGCAGCTGGGACAGGGGCTACGAGCAGTACTTC.